The T cell receptor beta chain under discussion was sequenced for a study of shared T cell receptors in the human thymus (dated by TCRdb to about 2021). About the study as a whole: The study examined how self-reactive, shared T-cell receptor alpha chains are generated in the human thymus.

Per the germline V gene, KGHSH is the CDR1 and LQKENI is the CDR2. Its CDR3 holds 18 amino acids, cysteine through phenylalanine. Only the CDR3 DNA is retained, 54 bases long and in frame from the first base. Trimming at the junction amounts to 0 bases on V and 1 base on J, and the germline ends lie 18 bases apart. The library came from the immunoSEQ multiplex PCR assay. The clones in this table, taken by TCRdb from immuneACCESS, are in-frame only. Not every clone is retained; where verified, under half of the shortfall comes from an unresolved V gene, and the cause of the rest is unknown. In all, the sample holds some 760,000 clones, and around 85% of those were seen once. 0.0095% to 0.011% of the sample belongs to the ten largest clones. This clone has just one count. No antigen is known for it. There are no base qualities to consult, and no much larger clone falls within one base. These same data were also listed under a study on human thymus T cells. Reported in the second study: In Finland, the donors were immunologically healthy infants who were having open corrective cardiac surgery for congenital heart defects. Thymus tissue was obtained as surgical resects removed during corrective cardiac surgery. Biased V and J gene segment usage appeared to be present in both thymic and peripheral blood repertoires. Highly overlapping thymic TCR repertoires among unrelated individuals were reported in the related research. TCR alpha and beta repertoires from fewer than ten infant thymus samples and a few related peripheral blood samples were characterized in the study. Donor ages ranged from roughly 7 to 250 days, and the cohort comprised about 6 male and a couple of female infants. Thymocytes were released mechanically from tissue and stored at -70 °C as pellets of about 9.5-32 million cells. A QIAsymphony instrument was used to extract genomic DNA from the frozen cell pellets. The immunoSEQ multiplex PCR assay was used to amplify the TCRB and TCRAD loci from a standardized quantity of quality-controlled genomic DNA. The V(D)J region was spanned by amplicons of a length sufficient to cover the CDR3 and to identify V and J genes. Amplicon sequencing was performed on an Illumina platform through the commercial immunoSEQ service. Primer bias and sequencing errors were corrected using previously described methods, and TCRAD and TCRB definitions followed the IMGT database. Repertoires were analysed with immunoSEQ Analyzer 3.0 and VDJTools, covering basic statistics, V/J segment usage, diversity estimates, rarefaction and pairwise overlap. Diversity was estimated with Chao1, ChaoE, Efron-Thisted, Shannon and inverse Simpson indices, and also on datasets down-sampled to the smallest sample. Repertoire overlap used strict matching of CDR3 nucleotide sequence, V gene and J gene, with Jaccard-based multidimensional scaling clustering. On average, thymus samples gave 650,000 to 1,000,000 unique TCRB clonotypes, whereas blood samples gave about 84,000.

Recombination joined TRBV18 with TRBJ2-5, and perhaps TRBD1 as D gene, on 7 matching bases. The origin of this receptor is a girl less than two years old with a congenital heart defect. Donor details come from another sample of the same person, matched by shared clones. Sample: thymocytes. In nucleotide form, the sequence is TGTGCCAGCTCACCACCGGTTTGGAGGGGGCTCGTCCAAGAGACCCAGTACTTC. This encodes CASSPPVWRGLVQETQYF.